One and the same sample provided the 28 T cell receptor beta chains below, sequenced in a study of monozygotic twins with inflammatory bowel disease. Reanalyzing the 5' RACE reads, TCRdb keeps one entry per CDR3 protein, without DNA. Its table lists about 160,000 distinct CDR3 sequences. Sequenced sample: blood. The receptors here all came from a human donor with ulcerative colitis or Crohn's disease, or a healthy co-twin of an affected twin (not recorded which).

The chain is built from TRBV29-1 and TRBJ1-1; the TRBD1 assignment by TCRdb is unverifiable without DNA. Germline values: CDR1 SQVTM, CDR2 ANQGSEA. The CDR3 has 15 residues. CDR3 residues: CSVVRAGAQNTEAFF.

This CDR3 reads CASSYSGTAVGETQYF. The rearrangement uses TRBV6-5 and TRBJ2-5; the D gene TCRdb calls, TRBD1, cannot be checked with no DNA. This CDR3 region has 16 residues. Germline V gene lookup returns CDR1 MNHEY and CDR2 SVGAGI.

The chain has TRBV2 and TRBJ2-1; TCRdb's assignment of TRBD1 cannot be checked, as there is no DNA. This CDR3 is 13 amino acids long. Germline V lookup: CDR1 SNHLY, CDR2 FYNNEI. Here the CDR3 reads CASSQDRNREQFF.

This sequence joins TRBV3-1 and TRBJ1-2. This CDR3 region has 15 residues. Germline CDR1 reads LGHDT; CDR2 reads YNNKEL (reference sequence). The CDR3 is CASSQDHGGYYGYTF. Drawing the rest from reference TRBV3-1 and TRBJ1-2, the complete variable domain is DTAVSQTPKYLVTQMGNDKSIKCEQNLGHDTMYWYKQDSKKFLKIMFSYNNKELIINETVPNRFSPKSPDKAHLNLHINSLELGDSAVYFCASSQDHGGYYGYTFGSGTRLTVV.

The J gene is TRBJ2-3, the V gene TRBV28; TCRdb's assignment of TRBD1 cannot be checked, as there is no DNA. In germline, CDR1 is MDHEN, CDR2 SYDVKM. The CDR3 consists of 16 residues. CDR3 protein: CASTKEWTPSTDTQYF.

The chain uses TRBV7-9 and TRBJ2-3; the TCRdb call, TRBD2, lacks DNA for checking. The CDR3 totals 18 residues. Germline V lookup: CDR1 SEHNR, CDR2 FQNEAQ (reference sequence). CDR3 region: CASSSMLGLAGTTDTQYF.

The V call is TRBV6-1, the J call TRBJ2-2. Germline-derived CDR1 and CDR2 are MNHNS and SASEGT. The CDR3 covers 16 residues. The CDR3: CASSSSLNANTGELFF.

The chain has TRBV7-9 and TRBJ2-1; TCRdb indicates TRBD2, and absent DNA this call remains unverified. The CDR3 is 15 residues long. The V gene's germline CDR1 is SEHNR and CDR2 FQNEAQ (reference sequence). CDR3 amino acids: CASSLVKREGVEQFF.

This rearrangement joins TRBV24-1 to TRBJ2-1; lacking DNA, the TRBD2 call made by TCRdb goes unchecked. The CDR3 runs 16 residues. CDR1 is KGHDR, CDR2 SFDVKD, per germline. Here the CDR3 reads CATGWGGTSGSREQFF.

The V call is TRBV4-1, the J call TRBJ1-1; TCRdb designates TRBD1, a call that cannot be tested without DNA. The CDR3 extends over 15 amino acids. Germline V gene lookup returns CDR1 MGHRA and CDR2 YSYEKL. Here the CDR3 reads CASSQEQGTNTEAFF.

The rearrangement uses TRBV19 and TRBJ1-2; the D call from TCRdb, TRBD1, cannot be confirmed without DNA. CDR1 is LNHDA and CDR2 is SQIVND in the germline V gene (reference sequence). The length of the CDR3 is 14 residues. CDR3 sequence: CASSIRDSVYGYTF. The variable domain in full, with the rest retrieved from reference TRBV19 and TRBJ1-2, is DGGITQSPKYLFRKEGQNVTLSCEQNLNHDAMYWYRQDPGQGLRLIYYSQIVNDFQKGDIAEGYSVSREKKESFPLTVTSAQKNPTAFYLCASSIRDSVYGYTFGSGTRLTVV.

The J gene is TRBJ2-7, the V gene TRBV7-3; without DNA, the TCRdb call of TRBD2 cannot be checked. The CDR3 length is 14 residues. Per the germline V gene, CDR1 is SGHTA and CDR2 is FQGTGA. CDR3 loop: CASSQIAGGYEQYF.

CDR3 amino acids: CASSLETGGTYNEQFF. This chain uses TRBV7-9 with TRBJ2-1; with no DNA, the TCRdb D assignment of TRBD2 cannot be verified. Looked up from germline, CDR1 is SEHNR and CDR2 is FQNEAQ (reference sequence). The CDR3 loop spans 16 amino acids.

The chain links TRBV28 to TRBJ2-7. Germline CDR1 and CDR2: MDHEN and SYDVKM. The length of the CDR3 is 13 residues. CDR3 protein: CASSFLGIYEQYF.

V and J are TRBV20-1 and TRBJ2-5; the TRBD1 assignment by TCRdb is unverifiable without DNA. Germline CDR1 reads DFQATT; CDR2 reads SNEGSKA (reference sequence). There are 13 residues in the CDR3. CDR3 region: CSAFSGERETQYF.

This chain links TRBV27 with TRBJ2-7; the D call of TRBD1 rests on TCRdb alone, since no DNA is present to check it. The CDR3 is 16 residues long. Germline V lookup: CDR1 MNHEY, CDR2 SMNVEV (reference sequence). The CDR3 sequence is CAPALKPSEPNYEQYF.

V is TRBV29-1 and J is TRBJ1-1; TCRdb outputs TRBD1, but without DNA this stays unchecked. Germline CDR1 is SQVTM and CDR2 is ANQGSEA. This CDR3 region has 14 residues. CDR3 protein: CSARWGQLNTEAFF.

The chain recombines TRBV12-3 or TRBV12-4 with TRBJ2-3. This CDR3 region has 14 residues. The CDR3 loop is CASTLGIRTDTQYF.

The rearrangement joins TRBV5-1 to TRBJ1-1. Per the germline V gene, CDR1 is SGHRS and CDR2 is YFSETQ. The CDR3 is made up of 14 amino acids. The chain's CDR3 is CASSSSSRNTEAFF. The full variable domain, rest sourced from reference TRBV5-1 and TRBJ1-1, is KAGVTQTPRYLIKTRGQQVTLSCSPISGHRSVSWYQQTPGQGLQFLFEYFSETQRNKGNFPGRFSGRQFSNSRSEMNVSTLELGDSALYLCASSSSSRNTEAFFGQGTRLTVV.

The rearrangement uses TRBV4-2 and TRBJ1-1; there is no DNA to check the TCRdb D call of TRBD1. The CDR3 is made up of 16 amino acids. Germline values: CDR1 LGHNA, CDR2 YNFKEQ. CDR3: CASSQAGRQGGSEASF.

The CDR3: CSAASTGPPQETQYF. The chain combines TRBV20-1 with TRBJ2-5; TCRdb returns TRBD1, unconfirmable since there is no DNA. This CDR3 comprises 15 residues. Germline CDR1 and CDR2: DFQATT and SNEGSKA (reference sequence).

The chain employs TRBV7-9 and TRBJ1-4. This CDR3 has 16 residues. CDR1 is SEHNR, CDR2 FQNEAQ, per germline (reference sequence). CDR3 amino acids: CASSFFGRDLNEKLFF. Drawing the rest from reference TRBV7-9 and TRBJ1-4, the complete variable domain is DTGVSQNPRHKITKRGQNVTFRCDPISEHNRLYWYRQTLGQGPEFLTYFQNEAQLEKSRLLSDRFSAERPKGSFSTLEIQRTEQGDSAMYLCASSFFGRDLNEKLFFGSGTQLSVL.

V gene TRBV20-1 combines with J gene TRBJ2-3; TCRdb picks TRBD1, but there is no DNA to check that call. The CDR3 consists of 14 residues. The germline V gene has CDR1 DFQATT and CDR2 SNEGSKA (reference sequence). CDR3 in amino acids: CSARDNRGTDTQYF.

The CDR3: CASSLGQGSDTQYF. The genes are TRBV5-1 and TRBJ2-3; the D call of TRBD1 rests on TCRdb alone, since no DNA is present to check it. There are 14 residues in the CDR3. Germline V lookup: CDR1 SGHRS, CDR2 YFSETQ.

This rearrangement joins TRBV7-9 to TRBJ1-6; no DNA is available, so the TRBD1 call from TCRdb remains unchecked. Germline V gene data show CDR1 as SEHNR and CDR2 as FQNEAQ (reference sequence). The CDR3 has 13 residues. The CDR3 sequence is CASSRDGNSPLHF.

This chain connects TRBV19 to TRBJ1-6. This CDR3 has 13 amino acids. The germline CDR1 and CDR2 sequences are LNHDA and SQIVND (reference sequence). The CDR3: CASSLLRNSPLHF.

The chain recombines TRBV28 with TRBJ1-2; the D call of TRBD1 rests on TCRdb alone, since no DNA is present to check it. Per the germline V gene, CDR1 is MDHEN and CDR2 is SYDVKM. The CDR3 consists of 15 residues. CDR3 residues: CASSRQWGQGYGYTF.

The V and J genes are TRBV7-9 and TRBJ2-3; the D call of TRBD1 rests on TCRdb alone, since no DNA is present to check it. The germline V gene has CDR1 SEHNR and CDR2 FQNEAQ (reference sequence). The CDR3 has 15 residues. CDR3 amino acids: CASSSGQVPQGTQYF.